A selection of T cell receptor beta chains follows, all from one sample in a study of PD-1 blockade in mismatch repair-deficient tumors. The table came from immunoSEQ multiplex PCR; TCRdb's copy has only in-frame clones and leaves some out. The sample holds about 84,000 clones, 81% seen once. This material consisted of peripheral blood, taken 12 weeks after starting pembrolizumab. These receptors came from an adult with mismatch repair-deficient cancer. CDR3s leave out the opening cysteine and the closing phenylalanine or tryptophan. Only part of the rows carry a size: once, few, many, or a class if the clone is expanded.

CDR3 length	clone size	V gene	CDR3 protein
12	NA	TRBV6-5	ASSPGRWNTEAF
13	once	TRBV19	ASSIYHRTTDEQF
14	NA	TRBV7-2	ASSYRTAVTYNEQF
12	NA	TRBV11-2	ASSLSGSPYEQY
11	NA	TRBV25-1	ASSEGGTGELF
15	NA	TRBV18	ASSPRTSGRTTGELF
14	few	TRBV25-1	ASSEYWTSGTGELF
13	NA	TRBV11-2	ASSFNSVGVDTQY
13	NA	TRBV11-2	ASSFDREVNYGYT
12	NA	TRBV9	ASSGTGRTDTQY
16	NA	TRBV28	ASSGRGDRGANTGELF
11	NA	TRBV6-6	ASSYGATDTQY
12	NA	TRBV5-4	ASSFGQGQETQY
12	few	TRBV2	ASSPDRGDNEQF
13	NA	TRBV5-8	ASSSRAGHPYEQY
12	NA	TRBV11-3	ASSLEGNTGELF
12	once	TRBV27	ASSLSGAYNEQF
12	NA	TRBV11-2	ASTSREGRREAF
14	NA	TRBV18	ASSPLTSGNTDTQY
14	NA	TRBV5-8	ASSPSPGTGKNEQY
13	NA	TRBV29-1	SVEDVVAGAYEQY
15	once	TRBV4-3	ASSQEPAHSSYNEQF
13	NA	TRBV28	ASSLLPDMNTEAF
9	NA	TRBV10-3	AIRGLGEQY
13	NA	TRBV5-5	ASSLTGGLVTEAF
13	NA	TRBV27	ASSSRAGANYEQY
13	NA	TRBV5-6	ASSSRTRSADTQY
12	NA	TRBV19	ATSGTGDPLGYT
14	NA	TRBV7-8	ASSLGLKGGKETQY
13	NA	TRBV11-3	ASSVFGLAENEQF
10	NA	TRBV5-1	ASSLQPYEQF
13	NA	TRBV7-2	ASSLEGGKWGTQY
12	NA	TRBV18	ASADPATNEKLF
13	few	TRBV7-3	ASSPRGGGPDTQY
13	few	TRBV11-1	ASSTYGLAGGEQF
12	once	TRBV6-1	ASSIGALNTEAF
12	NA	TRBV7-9	ASSFGTSGYEQY
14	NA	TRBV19	ASSSSSGKGTDTQY
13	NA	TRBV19	ASNDRGGENSEAF
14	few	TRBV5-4	ASSLGGLAGGNEQF
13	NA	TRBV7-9	ASRLPGDHTYEQY
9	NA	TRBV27	ASRGTDTQY
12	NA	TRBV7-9	ASSLSGSQETQY
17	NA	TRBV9	ASSVPNDGAGDRTDTQY
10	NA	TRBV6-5	ASSYGNYGYT
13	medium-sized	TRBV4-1	ASSQGWDSTYEQY
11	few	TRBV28	ASTLAGLTEQY